This T cell receptor (beta chain) was obtained from a study of T cell clonotyping in hematopoietic cell transplantation. At the level of the study: Recipient samples before transplant were obtained post-cytoreduction.

Germline V gene sequence: CDR1 LNHDA, CDR2 SQIVND (reference sequence). Between the trimmed V and J ends, which lost 9 bases and 6 bases, there was a span of 12 bases. The CDR3 has 13 residues. Sample time point: recipient sample about 28 days before transplant, after cytoreduction. Study-wide results and limits: Recipient TCR diversity dropped after transplant; expanded clonotypes rose from day 30 to 180.

Measured with immunoSEQ multiplex PCR; TCRdb has only the in-frame clones, and not every one. The sample lists 65,000 to 80,000 clones; almost 97% were seen once. As for this clone: The antigen is undetermined.

The specimen comprised peripheral blood mononuclear cells, sampled before stem cell transplant. The TCR comes from a woman between 50 and 59 years old with acute myeloid leukemia. Some clones in this sample may be carry-over from other donors' samples. This chain links TRBV19 with TRBJ1-6; D may be TRBD1 (5 bases). This chain's CDR3 is CASTDTFNSPLHF. The DNA of the CDR3 is TGTGCCAGCACGGACACTTTTAATTCACCCCTCCACTTT.